The 26 T cell receptor beta chains below come from one sample, sequenced in a study of blood T cells in healthy people across ages. Combining a sample-barcoded 5' primer with a J-beta primer mix, a second PCR ran for roughly 7 to 11 cycles. Via MiXCR, TCRdb re-called the 5' RACE reads, giving one row per CDR3 protein. The repertoire has over a million distinct CDR3 sequences, roughly 43% of them found once; the top ten carry roughly 3.7%. The sample consisted of blood. These receptors were obtained from a woman between 18 and 29 years old in good health.

This clonotype came up many times. This sequence joins TRBV11-2 and TRBJ2-7, with D possibly being TRBD2 (6 bases). The V end lost 1 base, the J end lost 3 bases, and 10 bases lay between the germline ends. The CDR3 runs 14 residues. Germline V CDR1 and CDR2: SGHAT, FQNNGV. CDR3 protein: CASSLGLRGYEQYF. CDR3 DNA sequence: TGTGCCAGCAGCTTAGGGCTGCGGGGCTACGAGCAGTACTTC.

The CDR3 spells CASSDRNNQPQHF. CDR3 nucleotide sequence: TGTGCCAGCAGTGACAGAAACAATCAGCCCCAGCATTTT. The chain links TRBV12-3 or TRBV12-4 to TRBJ1-5, with D possibly TRBD1 on 5 matching bases. Trimming shortened V by 5 bases and J by 3 bases, and 8 bases separated the two germline ends. This CDR3 region has 13 residues.

The rearrangement uses TRBV20-1 and TRBJ2-7; D tentatively reads TRBD1 or TRBD2 (5 bases each). The germline CDR1 and CDR2 sequences are DFQATT and SNEGSKA (reference sequence). Trimming shortened V by 0 bases and J by 3 bases, and 15 bases separated the two germline ends. The CDR3 runs 15 residues. The CDR3 sequence is CSARDRDGAIYEQYF. The CDR3 DNA reads TGCAGTGCTAGAGACCGGGACGGTGCGATCTACGAGCAGTACTTC.

The rearrangement links TRBV5-1 to TRBJ2-3; 9 bases are shared with TRBD2. The CDR3 consists of 17 residues. V was clipped by 1 base and J by 2 bases; unmatched bases: 8. The germline CDR1 and CDR2 sequences are SGHRS and YFSETQ. CDR3 coding DNA: TGCGCCAGCAGCTTGCTTCCGCTAGCGGGACCCACAGATACGCAGTATTTT. Translation: CASSLLPLAGPTDTQYF.

The gene calls are TRBV4-2 and TRBJ2-1; 7 bases are a match to TRBD2. The length of the CDR3 is 16 residues. Germline V CDR1 and CDR2: LGHNA, YNFKEQ. The junction had 5 bases not matched to a gene; V was cut back by 1 base and J by 2 bases. The CDR3 region has the DNA TGTGCCAGCAGCCAAGTGGGCGGGAGTCCCTACAATGAGCAGTTCTTC. Its translation is CASSQVGGSPYNEQFF.

This chain joins TRBV6-5 and TRBJ2-2; tentative D call: TRBD2 (6 bases). V lost 7 bases to trimming and J lost 1 base, with 10 bases between them. From germline, CDR1 is MNHEY and CDR2 SVGAGI. This CDR3 region has 14 residues. CDR3 residues: CASTREMNTGELFF. The CDR3 coding sequence is TGTGCCAGCACACGGGAGATGAACACCGGGGAGCTGTTTTTT.

This clonotype was recorded a few times. V is TRBV4-3 and J is TRBJ2-3; no clear D. Trimming left V 0 bases short and J 0 bases short, with 10 bases between. The CDR3 length is 16 residues. Germline assignment: CDR1 LGHNA and CDR2 YSLEER. CDR3 sequence reads: CASSQDSRDSTDTQYF. DNA for the CDR3: TGCGCCAGCAGCCAAGATAGCAGAGATAGCACAGATACGCAGTATTTT.

This clonotype was observed a single time. V usage is TRBV6-6 and J usage is TRBJ2-2; D perhaps matches TRBD2 (6 bases). V lost 2 bases and J lost 1, with 8 bases in between. The length of the CDR3 is 15 residues. Germline CDR1 is MNHNY and CDR2 is SVGAGI (reference sequence). CDR3 sequence: CASSYAGGNTGELFF. Written as DNA, the CDR3 is TGTGCCAGCAGTTACGCCGGGGGGAACACCGGGGAGCTGTTTTTT.

The rearrangement uses TRBV4-3 and TRBJ1-1; 7 nucleotides agree with TRBD1. The CDR3 extends over 16 amino acids. After removal of 0 bases from V and 5 bases from J, the junction contained 9 bases not matched to a gene. The V gene's germline CDR1 is LGHNA and CDR2 YSLEER. This CDR3 reads CASSQDQGGAFTEAFF. DNA for the CDR3: TGCGCCAGCAGCCAAGACCAGGGGGGCGCGTTTACTGAAGCTTTCTTT.

This clonotype was found a few times. This sequence joins TRBV20-1 and TRBJ2-5; 7 bases match TRBD1. The J call may be in error: the DNA end matches TRBJ2-7 better. Germline values: CDR1 DFQATT, CDR2 SNEGSKA (reference sequence). This CDR3 spans 14 amino acids. CDR3 amino acids: CSASPTGSGYEQYF. CDR3 bases: TGCAGTGCTAGTCCGACAGGGTCAGGTTACGAGCAGTACTTC.

This clonotype has more than one count but fewer than ten. A read error may produce the germline difference seen at one junction end. The rearrangement joins TRBV7-7 to TRBJ2-5, with a weak D call TRBD1 (5 bases). The CDR3 consists of 13 residues. Germline-derived CDR1 and CDR2 are SSHAT and FNYEAQ (reference sequence). CDR3: CASSPRGPETQYF. The CDR3 DNA follows: TGTGCTAGCAGCCCAAGGGGCCCAGAGACCCAGTACTTC.

Of note for this clonotype: One end of the junction is discordant with germline, which a read error may explain. The chain joins TRBV30 to TRBJ1-1; a weak D match, TRBD1 (6 bases). Germline loops: CDR1 GTSNPN, CDR2 SVGIG (reference sequence). The CDR3 sequence is 13 residues long. CDR3 coding DNA: TGTGCCTGGAGCGGACAGACGAACACTGAAGTTTTCTTT. Encoded protein: CAWSGQTNTEVFF.

There are many counts of this clonotype. The chain joins TRBV12-3 or TRBV12-4 to TRBJ2-3, with D perhaps matching TRBD2 (6 bases). CDR3 length: 14 amino acids. V gave up 5 bases and J gave up 1 base, with 10 bases separating them. CDR3 coding DNA: TGTGCCAGCAGTATTAGCGGAGGCACAGATACGCAGTATTTT. Amino acids: CASSISGGTDTQYF.

V is TRBV7-9 and J is TRBJ2-7; D is ambiguous. The germline V and J ends were trimmed by 5 bases and 3 bases, with 11 bases remaining between them. The CDR3 is 13 amino acids. Germline V gives CDR1 SEHNR, CDR2 FQNEAQ (reference sequence). The CDR3: CASSVEAIYEQYF. CDR3 DNA: TGTGCCAGCAGCGTAGAAGCGATCTACGAGCAGTACTTC.

This clonotype was observed once. The genes are TRBV4-3 and TRBJ2-3; either TRBD1 or TRBD2 may supply D (6 bases each). Trimming stripped 0 bases from V and 4 bases from J, with 17 bases between. Germline assignment: CDR1 LGHNA and CDR2 YSLEER. This CDR3 is built from 17 residues. This CDR3 reads CASSQDWGRGSSDTQYF. For the CDR3, the DNA is TGCGCCAGCAGCCAAGATTGGGGGCGGGGTTCTTCAGATACGCAGTATTTT.

This clonotype was counted ten times or more. A much more abundant neighbour one base away suggests this may be a read error. The rearrangement joins TRBV27 to TRBJ2-5; 8 positions match TRBD2. After removal of 5 bases from V and 11 bases from J, the junction contained 10 bases not matched to a gene. Germline CDR1 and CDR2: MNHEY and SMNVEV (reference sequence). This CDR3 contains 13 residues. CDR3 sequence: CASSATSAGEQYF. CDR3 nucleotide sequence: TGTGCCAGCAGTGCGACTAGCGCCGGTGAGCAGTACTTC.

V usage is TRBV6-6 and J usage is TRBJ2-5, with 12 bases lining up with TRBD2. V lost 3 bases, J lost 13 bases, and 6 bases stayed unmatched. This CDR3 comprises 13 residues. Per the germline V gene, CDR1 is MNHNY and CDR2 is SVGAGI (reference sequence). CDR3 bases: TGTGCCAGCAGTTATGGACTAGCGGGGAATCGGTACTTC. Translating it yields CASSYGLAGNRYF.

This sequence joins TRBV7-2 and TRBJ2-1; 11 bases align to TRBD2. The CDR3 covers 15 residues. J was trimmed by 4 bases and V by 5 bases; bases with no gene match: 4. Germline V gene data show CDR1 as SGHTA and CDR2 as FQGNSA. The CDR3 loop is CASSTRTSGYNEQFF. In DNA, the CDR3 is TGTGCCAGCAGCACGCGGACTAGCGGGTACAATGAGCAGTTCTTC. The full variable domain, rest sourced from reference TRBV7-2 and TRBJ2-1, is GAGVSQSPSNKVTEKGKDVELRCDPISGHTALYWYRQSLGQGLEFLIYFQGNSAPDKSGLPSDRFSAERTGGSVSTLTIQRTQQEDSAVYLCASSTRTSGYNEQFFGPGTRLTVL.

In the case of this clonotype: It may be a read error: a sequence one base away is much more abundant. This chain joins TRBV4-1 and TRBJ2-7; a weak D match, TRBD1 (5 bases). Per the germline V gene, CDR1 is MGHRA and CDR2 is YSYEKL. CDR3 length equals 13 residues. The CDR3: CVSSHPQGYEQYF. The DNA for the CDR3 is TGCGTCAGCAGCCATCCTCAGGGCTACGAGCAGTACTTC.

The rearrangement uses TRBV11-1 and TRBJ2-7; no firm D call. Trimming removed 1 base at V and 4 bases at J, with 8 bases between. Germline CDR1 SGHAT, CDR2 FQDESV (reference sequence). The CDR3 is 13 amino acids. The DNA for the CDR3 is TGTGCCAGCAGCTTAGTAGACGGGTACGAGCAGTACTTC. Protein sequence: CASSLVDGYEQYF.

Remarks on this clonotype: A junction end diverges from the germline sequence, so it may reflect a read error. This chain's CDR3 is CAGSPQQGSTEAFF. Written as DNA, the CDR3 is TGTGCCGGCAGCCCACAACAGGGATCGACTGAAGCTTTCTTT. The chain has TRBV7-9 and TRBJ1-1; possibly TRBD1 for D (6 bases). The CDR3 runs to 14 residues. Germline V lookup: CDR1 SEHNR, CDR2 FQNEAQ (reference sequence).

The V call is TRBV27, the J call TRBJ1-2, with D perhaps matching TRBD1 (5 bases). CDR3 length: 14 amino acids. Deletions cut 3 bases from V and 3 bases from J, with 11 bases between. Per germline, CDR1 MNHEY and CDR2 SMNVEV (reference sequence). The CDR3 reads CASSLGRVDYGYTF. The CDR3 DNA is TGTGCCAGCAGTTTGGGCAGGGTTGACTATGGCTACACCTTC.

The chain recombines TRBV2 with TRBJ2-7; D might be TRBD1 (7 bases). The CDR3 is 12 amino acids. Trimming shortened V by 11 bases and J by 6 bases, and 17 bases separated the two germline ends. Per the germline V gene, CDR1 is SNHLY and CDR2 is FYNNEI. In DNA form, the CDR3 reads TGTGCCGGCTCTCGACAGGGAGGCGAGCAGTACTTC. Its translation is CAGSRQGGEQYF.

This clonotype was counted a few times. This sequence joins TRBV29-1 and TRBJ2-5; 8 bases agree with TRBD1. Looked up from germline, CDR1 is SQVTM and CDR2 is ANQGSEA. J lost 5 bases, V lost 7 bases, and 12 bases had no gene match. The CDR3 has 14 amino acids. The CDR3 sequence: CSGGRRQGIETQYF. The CDR3 DNA reads TGCAGCGGTGGAAGGCGACAGGGGATTGAGACCCAGTACTTC.

This clonotype was seen more than once but under ten times. V and J are TRBV6-7 and TRBJ1-1, with D possibly being TRBD1 (5 bases). TRBV6-7 is an ORF, and what it does is uncertain. CDR3 size: 10 residues. The V and J ends lost 2 bases and 11 bases respectively, with 6 bases between them. CDR3 nucleotide sequence: TGTGCCAGCAGTTACCGGGGGGCTTTCTTT. It encodes CASSYRGAFF.

In regard to this clonotype: Mismatch with germline at one junction end may stem from a read error. CDR3 sequence reads: CASSGLAGVGHNEQFF. In DNA form, the CDR3 reads TGCGCCAGTAGTGGTTTAGCGGGAGTGGGGCACAATGAGCAGTTCTTC. This chain joins TRBV19 and TRBJ2-1, with 9 bases lining up with TRBD2. From germline, CDR1 is LNHDA and CDR2 SQIVND (reference sequence). The CDR3 covers 16 residues.